This is a list of T cell receptor beta chains from one sample in a study of cytomegalovirus exposure and HLA in healthy donors. The assay was immunoSEQ multiplex PCR, and TCRdb's table has in-frame clones only and misses some. The sample has roughly 200,000 clones, about 80% seen once. The sample consisted of PBMCs. The receptors originated from a man aged 30 to 39 in good health and CMV-seronegative. CDR3s include the opening cysteine and the closing phenylalanine or tryptophan. A D gene is named only where the DNA matches it firmly. Expanded clones are given a class, and other clones once, few, many or no size at all.

NA,TRBV11-2,TRBJ2-3,TRBD2,CASSSGTSGRFTDTQYF,TGTGCCAGCAGCTCCGGGACTAGCGGGAGATTCACAGATACGCAGTATTTT
NA,TRBV5-1,TRBJ2-3,TRBD1,CASSSGQGLGNTQYF,TGCGCCAGCAGCTCGGGACAGGGGCTAGGGAATACGCAGTATTTT
NA,TRBV2,TRBJ2-7,TRBD1,CASAIGTGGVYEQYF,TGTGCCAGCGCTATCGGGACAGGGGGTGTCTACGAGCAGTACTTC
NA,TRBV7-8,TRBJ2-7,TRBD1,CASSLGGQGAYEQYF,TGTGCCAGCAGCTTAGGGGGGCAGGGGGCTTACGAGCAGTACTTC
NA,TRBV28,TRBJ1-6,NA,CASSRRSFNSPLHF,TGTGCCAGCAGCCGGAGGAGCTTCAATTCACCCCTCCACTTT
NA,TRBV30,TRBJ2-5,TRBD2,CAWTSGGRGETQYF,TGTGCCTGGACTAGCGGGGGAAGGGGGGAGACCCAGTACTTC
NA,TRBV10-1,TRBJ2-7,NA,CASSKTGPYEQYF,TGCGCCAGCAGTAAGACAGGTCCCTACGAGCAGTACTTC
NA,TRBV28,TRBJ2-7,TRBD1,CASSTGGEQYF,TGTGCCAGCAGCACAGGGGGCGAGCAGTACTTC
once,TRBV4-1,TRBJ1-3,NA,CASSQRTSIDAGNTIYF,TGCGCCAGCAGCCAAAGGACAAGCATCGATGCTGGAAACACCATATATTTT
NA,TRBV4-1,TRBJ2-5,TRBD2,CASSQVAGGVQETQYF,TGCGCCAGCAGCCAAGTAGCGGGGGGAGTCCAAGAGACCCAGTACTTC
NA,TRBV10-3,TRBJ2-3,NA,CAISVASTTDTQYF,TGTGCCATCAGTGTTGCGTCCACCACAGATACGCAGTATTTT
NA,TRBV6-5,TRBJ1-1,NA,CASSYLTKGVNTEAFF,TGTGCCAGCAGTTACCTGACCAAGGGGGTGAACACTGAAGCTTTCTTT
NA,TRBV15,TRBJ2-3,TRBD2,CATSFEFGLAGRIGAQYF,TGTGCCACCAGCTTTGAATTCGGTCTAGCGGGAAGAATTGGGGCGCAGTATTTT
NA,TRBV7-2,TRBJ2-7,TRBD2,CASSLDGGRAGYEQYF,TGTGCCAGCAGCTTAGATGGCGGGAGGGCCGGGTACGAGCAGTACTTC
few,TRBV28,TRBJ1-5,NA,CASSFGTYRVGSNQPQHF,TGTGCCAGCAGTTTCGGGACGTACAGGGTTGGTAGCAATCAGCCCCAGCATTTT
NA,TRBV23-1,TRBJ1-2,NA,CASSQKIDEGGYGYTF,TGCGCCAGCAGTCAGAAGATCGATGAAGGAGGCTATGGCTACACCTTC
NA,TRBV7-2,TRBJ1-5,TRBD1,CASSWDSSNQPQHF,TGTGCCAGCAGCTGGGACAGTAGCAATCAGCCCCAGCATTTT
NA,TRBV19,TRBJ1-5,NA,CASRVLGPNQPQHF,TGTGCCAGTAGGGTTTTGGGCCCGAATCAGCCCCAGCATTTT
NA,TRBV18,TRBJ2-7,TRBD1,CASSLAGGQGLYEQYF,TGTGCCAGCTCACTTGCCGGGGGACAGGGACTCTACGAGCAGTACTTC
NA,TRBV11-2,TRBJ2-1,TRBD2,CASSHTSGGFGGYNEQFF,TGTGCCAGCAGCCATACTAGCGGGGGGTTCGGGGGTTACAATGAGCAGTTCTTC
NA,TRBV7-9,TRBJ1-4,NA,CASSLDTGATNEKLFF,TGTGCCAGCAGCTTAGACACGGGTGCAACTAATGAAAAACTGTTTTTT